The rows below give T cell receptor beta chains drawn from one sample of a study of regulatory T cells in long-lasting Graves disease. TCRdb called the multiplex PCR reads again in MiXCR, with one record for every CDR3 protein. The table includes around 480,000 distinct CDR3 sequences, 15% to 20% detected once. These same data were also listed under a study on T cells in Graves' hyperthyroidism and ophthalmopathy.

The specimen comprised peripheral blood mononuclear cells (PBMCs), sampled at new diagnosis, from a patient treated with antithyroid drugs. The source is a woman aged 35-65 years with Graves disease. Each CDR3 is given with its conserved first and last residue. Each record gives: clone size, V gene, J gene, CDR3 protein. A clone size is listed for some rows: how often the clone was seen (once, few, many), or a class if it is expanded.

clone size: many; V gene: TRBV12-3/TRBV12-4; J gene: TRBJ1-1; CDR3 protein: CASSFSRFVVQAFF
clone size: many; V gene: TRBV6-1; J gene: TRBJ1-5; CDR3 protein: CASSGNPTSQNSNQPQHF
clone size: NA; V gene: TRBV12-3/TRBV12-4; J gene: TRBJ1-2; CDR3 protein: CASSLARGYGYTF
clone size: few; V gene: TRBV5-4; J gene: TRBJ1-2; CDR3 protein: CASSPGQGKNYGYTF
clone size: NA; V gene: TRBV7-3; J gene: TRBJ2-3; CDR3 protein: CASSLTFSAGITDTQYF
clone size: few; V gene: TRBV5-4; J gene: TRBJ2-5; CDR3 protein: CASSPGTTSGQETQYF
clone size: NA; V gene: TRBV29-1; J gene: TRBJ1-1; CDR3 protein: CSVEEGHNTEAFF
clone size: NA; V gene: TRBV7-2; J gene: TRBJ1-3; CDR3 protein: CASSSGQGNLNTIYF
clone size: NA; V gene: TRBV28; J gene: TRBJ2-1; CDR3 protein: CASSSQDSLNEQFF
clone size: few; V gene: TRBV5-4; J gene: TRBJ2-5; CDR3 protein: CASSLTGTGKETQYF
clone size: many; V gene: TRBV13; J gene: TRBJ2-3; CDR3 protein: CASSLRAPDTQYF
clone size: few; V gene: TRBV11-2; J gene: TRBJ2-1; CDR3 protein: CASSLGLAGGQQFF
clone size: NA; V gene: TRBV7-9; J gene: TRBJ1-3; CDR3 protein: CASSSREKTEDSGNTIYF
clone size: many; V gene: TRBV28; J gene: TRBJ2-5; CDR3 protein: CASSRGQGALETQYF
clone size: NA; V gene: TRBV10-1; J gene: TRBJ2-1; CDR3 protein: CASSEPTRRAGHNEQFF
clone size: few; V gene: TRBV19; J gene: TRBJ1-2; CDR3 protein: CASSISFSGTGNGYTF
clone size: once; V gene: TRBV9; J gene: TRBJ2-3; CDR3 protein: CASSAWRAGTQYF
clone size: few; V gene: TRBV24-1; J gene: TRBJ2-1; CDR3 protein: CATSRGLEYNEQFF
clone size: many; V gene: TRBV2; J gene: TRBJ2-2; CDR3 protein: CASRESGELFF
clone size: many; V gene: TRBV5-1; J gene: TRBJ1-4; CDR3 protein: CASSRTGEEEKLFF
clone size: few; V gene: TRBV10-2; J gene: TRBJ1-6; CDR3 protein: CAIWDSNNSPLHF
clone size: NA; V gene: TRBV28; J gene: TRBJ2-1; CDR3 protein: CASTTENRGNEQFF
clone size: NA; V gene: TRBV5-1; J gene: TRBJ1-1; CDR3 protein: CASSFQVVGTEAFF
clone size: many; V gene: TRBV6-1; J gene: TRBJ2-1; CDR3 protein: CASSEKGVDYNEQFF
clone size: NA; V gene: TRBV19; J gene: TRBJ1-5; CDR3 protein: CASSIQGEQPQHF
clone size: many; V gene: TRBV28; J gene: TRBJ1-1; CDR3 protein: CASSFPRRWQGWVGNTEAFF
clone size: many; V gene: TRBV12-3/TRBV12-4; J gene: TRBJ1-2; CDR3 protein: CASSTRQGGSDYGYTF
clone size: few; V gene: TRBV10-3; J gene: TRBJ2-7; CDR3 protein: CAISTRGSPYEQYF
clone size: few; V gene: TRBV5-6; J gene: TRBJ2-7; CDR3 protein: CASSFPGGGDEQYF